This T cell receptor (beta chain) was recorded in a study of identifying expanded T cells in peripheral blood. Study findings and constraints: Across healthy donors, higher total template counts meant significantly greater roughly 2-week count variance. Differentially abundant clones: around 1.2 between replicates, 16.4 at around 2 weeks, approximately 18 at four.

In germline, CDR1 is SGHRS, CDR2 YFSETQ. V dropped 2 bases and J dropped 3 bases, with 12 bases sitting between them. The CDR3 extends over 14 amino acids. Produced via immunoSEQ multiplex PCR; TCRdb's table is partial and in-frame only. The table lists about 91,000 clones, roughly 86% of them singletons. Regarding this clone: Its antigen is currently unknown.

Healthy donors had no documented immune events, such as infections, while sampled. This sequence originates from a person between 18 and 75 years old in good health. Sequences were obtained from blood. V usage is TRBV5-1 and J usage is TRBJ2-7; perhaps TRBD2 as D (5 bases). CDR3 sequence (DNA): TGCGCCAGCAGCTTCGAGGGCTCGAACTACGAGCAGTACTTC. It specifies CASSFEGSNYEQYF.